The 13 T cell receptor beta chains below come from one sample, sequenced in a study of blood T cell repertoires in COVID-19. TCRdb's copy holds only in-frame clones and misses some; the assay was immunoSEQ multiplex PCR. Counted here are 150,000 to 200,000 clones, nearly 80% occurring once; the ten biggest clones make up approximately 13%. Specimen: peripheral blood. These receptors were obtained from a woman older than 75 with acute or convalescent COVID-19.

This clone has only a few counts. CDR3: CASSPPSVEKLFF. CDR3 in DNA: TGTGCCAGCTCACCCCCCTCAGTTGAAAAACTGTTTTTT. The chain couples TRBV18 to TRBJ1-4; D gene ambiguous. This CDR3 is built from 13 residues. V was cut by 3 bases and J by 7 bases, with 9 bases left in between. CDR1 and CDR2 from the germline V gene are KGHSH and LQKENI.

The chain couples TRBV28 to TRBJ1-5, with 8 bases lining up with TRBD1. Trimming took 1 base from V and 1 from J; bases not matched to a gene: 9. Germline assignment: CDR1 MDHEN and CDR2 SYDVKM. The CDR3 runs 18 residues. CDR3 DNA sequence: TGTGCCAGCAGTTTATACTATATGACAGGGGAGAGCAATCAGCCCCAGCATTTT. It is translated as CASSLYYMTGESNQPQHF.

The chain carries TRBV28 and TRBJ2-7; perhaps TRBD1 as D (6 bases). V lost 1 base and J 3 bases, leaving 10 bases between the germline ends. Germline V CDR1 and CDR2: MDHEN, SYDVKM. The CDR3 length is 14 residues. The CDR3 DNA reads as TGTGCCAGCAGTTTATTGGGACAACTCTACGAGCAGTACTTC. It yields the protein CASSLLGQLYEQYF.

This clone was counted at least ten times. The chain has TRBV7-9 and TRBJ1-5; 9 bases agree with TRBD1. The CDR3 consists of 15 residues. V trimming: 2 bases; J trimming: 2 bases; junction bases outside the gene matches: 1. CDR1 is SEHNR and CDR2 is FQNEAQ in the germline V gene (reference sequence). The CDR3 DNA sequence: TGTGCCAGCAGCTTAACAGGGGGCGGCAATCAGCCCCAGCATTTT. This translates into CASSLTGGGNQPQHF.

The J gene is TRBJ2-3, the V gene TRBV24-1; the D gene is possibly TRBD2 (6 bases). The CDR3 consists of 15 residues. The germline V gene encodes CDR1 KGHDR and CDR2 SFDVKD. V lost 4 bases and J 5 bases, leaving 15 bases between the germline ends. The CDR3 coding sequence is TGTGCCACCAGTGACTTCGGGAGAGGAGAAGATACGCAGTATTTT. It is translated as CATSDFGRGEDTQYF.

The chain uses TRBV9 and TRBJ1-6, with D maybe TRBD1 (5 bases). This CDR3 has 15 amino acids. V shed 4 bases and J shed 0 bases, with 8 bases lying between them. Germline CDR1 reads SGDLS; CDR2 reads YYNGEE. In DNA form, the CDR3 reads TGTGCCAGCAGCCCAGGGATCTCCTATAATTCACCCCTCCACTTT. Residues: CASSPGISYNSPLHF.

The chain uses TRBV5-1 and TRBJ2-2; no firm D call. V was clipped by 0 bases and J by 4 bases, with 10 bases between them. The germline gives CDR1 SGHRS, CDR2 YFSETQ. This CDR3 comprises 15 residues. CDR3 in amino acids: CASSLGPRGTGELFF. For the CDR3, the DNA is TGCGCCAGCAGCTTGGGACCCCGCGGCACCGGGGAGCTGTTTTTT.

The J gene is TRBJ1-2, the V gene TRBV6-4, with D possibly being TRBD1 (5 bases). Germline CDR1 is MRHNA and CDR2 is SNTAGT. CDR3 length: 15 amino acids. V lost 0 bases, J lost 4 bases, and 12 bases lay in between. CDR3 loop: CASSDSGLILYGYTF. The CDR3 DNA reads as TGTGCCAGCAGTGACTCGGGGCTGATCCTCTATGGCTACACCTTC.

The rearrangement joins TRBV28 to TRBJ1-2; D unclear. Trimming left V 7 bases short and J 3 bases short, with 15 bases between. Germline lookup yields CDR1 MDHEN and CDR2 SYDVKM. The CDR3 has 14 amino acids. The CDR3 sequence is CASTSNSGDYGYTF. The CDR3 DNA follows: TGTGCCAGCACCTCTAATTCAGGCGACTATGGCTACACCTTC.

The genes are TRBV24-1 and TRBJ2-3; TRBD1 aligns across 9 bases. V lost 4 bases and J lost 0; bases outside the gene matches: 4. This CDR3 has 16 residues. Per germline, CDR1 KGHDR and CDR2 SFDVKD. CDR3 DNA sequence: TGTGCCACCAGTGACCCCGGGACAGGGAGCACAGATACGCAGTATTTT. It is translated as CATSDPGTGSTDTQYF.

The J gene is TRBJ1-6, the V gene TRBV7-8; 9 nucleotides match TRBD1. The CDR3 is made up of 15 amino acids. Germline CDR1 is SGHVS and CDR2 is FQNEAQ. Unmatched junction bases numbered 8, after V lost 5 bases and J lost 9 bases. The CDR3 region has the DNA TGTGCCAGCAGCGGACGACAGGGGGTCGTTTCACCCCTCCACTTT. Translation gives CASSGRQGVVSPLHF. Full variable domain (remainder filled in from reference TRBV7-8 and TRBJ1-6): GAGVSQSPRYKVAKRGQDVALRCDPISGHVSLFWYQQALGQGPEFLTYFQNEAQLDKSGLPSDRFFAERPEGSVSTLKIQRTQQEDSAVYLCASSGRQGVVSPLHFGNGTRLTVT.

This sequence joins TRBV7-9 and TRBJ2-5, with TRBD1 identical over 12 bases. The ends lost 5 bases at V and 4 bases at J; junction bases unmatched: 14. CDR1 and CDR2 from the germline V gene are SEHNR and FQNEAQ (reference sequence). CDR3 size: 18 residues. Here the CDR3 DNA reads TGTGCCAGCAGCGCAAGACTCGGGACAGGGGGCTTTGGAGAGACCCAGTACTTC. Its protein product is CASSARLGTGGFGETQYF. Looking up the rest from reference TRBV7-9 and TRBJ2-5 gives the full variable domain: DTGVSQNPRHKITKRGQNVTFRCDPISEHNRLYWYRQTLGQGPEFLTYFQNEAQLEKSRLLSDRFSAERPKGSFSTLEIQRTEQGDSAMYLCASSARLGTGGFGETQYFGPGTRLLVL.

In DNA, the CDR3 is TGTGCCAGCAGCTTTAGGGGTGCGAGAAATGAGCAGTTCTTC. It yields the protein CASSFRGARNEQFF. J is TRBJ2-1 and V is TRBV7-9; maybe TRBD1 (5 bases). The germline V gene has CDR1 SEHNR and CDR2 FQNEAQ (reference sequence). Between the trimmed V and J ends, which lost 3 bases and 7 bases, there was a span of 13 bases. The CDR3 has 14 amino acids.